The present T cell receptor beta chain was sequenced within a study of blood T cell repertoires in COVID-19. The CDR3 length is 16 residues. V lost 1 base, J lost 7 bases, and 7 bases stayed unmatched. CDR1 and CDR2 from the germline V gene are MNHEY and SMNVEV (reference sequence). Sequencing used immunoSEQ multiplex PCR; TCRdb keeps in-frame clones, though not all of them. In the table there are a few hundred thousand clones, almost 85% of which are singletons. Recruits, aged about 18 to 89 years, lived in 24 US areas. Sequenced material: PBMCs or T cells enriched from blood (not recorded which). J is TRBJ1-5 and V is TRBV27, with TRBD1 matching 10 bases. The TCR was taken from a man aged 35 to 55 who had recovered from COVID-19. CDR3 DNA: TGTGCCAGCAGTTTATTTGGGACAGGGGAAAGACAGCCCCAGCATTTT. It translates to CASSLFGTGERQPQHF.